The clone carrying this T cell receptor beta chain was found a few times. In the authors' workflow: Researchers report that nucleated cell counts were estimated from reference gene primer amplification. Measured with immunoSEQ multiplex PCR; TCRdb has only the in-frame clones, and not every one. Clonal size and the V and J genes are those of that table, whereas D and trimming came from the DNA. The table records about 51,000 clones, roughly 86% of them present only once. This entry comes from a study of blood T cell repertoires in COVID-19. Study in general: Samples came from the United States, Italy and Spain, spanning acute and convalescent COVID-19. T cells, B-cell-depleted T cells, or PBMCs supplied cDNA or gDNA.

V trimming: 2 bases; J trimming: 8 bases; junction bases outside the gene matches: 4. There are 14 residues in the CDR3. Germline lookup yields CDR1 ENHRY and CDR2 SYGVKD. The sequence was obtained from an elderly man with active COVID-19. The sample comprised peripheral blood. This sequence joins TRBV10-3 and TRBJ1-5; 9 nucleotides align to TRBD1. As DNA, the CDR3 is TGTGCCATCAGTGAGGGACAGGGGACGGAGCCCCAGCATTTT. This codes for CAISEGQGTEPQHF.